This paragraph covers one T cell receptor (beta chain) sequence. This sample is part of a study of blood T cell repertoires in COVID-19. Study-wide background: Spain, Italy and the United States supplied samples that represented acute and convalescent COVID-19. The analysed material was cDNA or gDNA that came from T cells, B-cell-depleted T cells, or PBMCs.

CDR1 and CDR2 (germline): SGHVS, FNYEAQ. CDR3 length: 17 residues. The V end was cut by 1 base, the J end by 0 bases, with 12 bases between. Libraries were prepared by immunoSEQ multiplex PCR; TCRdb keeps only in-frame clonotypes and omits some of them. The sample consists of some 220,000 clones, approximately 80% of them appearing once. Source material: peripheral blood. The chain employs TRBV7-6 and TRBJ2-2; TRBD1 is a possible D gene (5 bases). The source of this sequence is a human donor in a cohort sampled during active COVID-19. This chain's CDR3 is CASSLGPLDTNTGELFF. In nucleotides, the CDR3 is TGTGCCAGCAGCTTAGGACCACTGGACACGAACACCGGGGAGCTGTTTTTT.